Listed below are T cell receptor beta chains from one sample, sequenced in a study of blood T cell repertoires in COVID-19. The data were produced by immunoSEQ multiplex PCR, yet TCRdb's version contains in-frame clones alone and is incomplete. The sample includes more than 250,000 clones, roughly 85% of them seen just once. What was sequenced was PBMCs or T cells enriched from blood (not recorded which). The receptors originated from a woman in her thirties who had recovered from COVID-19. Both conserved end residues are part of each CDR3. D genes are given only for firm matches. Clone size, where shown, is once, few, many, or a class for clones that have expanded.

J: TRBJ1-2
size: NA
V: TRBV7-8
D: TRBD1
CDR3: CASSLERDRSLGYTF
DNA: TGTGCCAGCAGCTTAGAGCGGGACAGGTCCCTAGGCTACACCTTC

J: TRBJ1-2
size: NA
V: TRBV4-2
D: NA
CDR3: CASSPSAGEYGYTF
DNA: TGTGCCAGCAGCCCTTCGGCAGGGGAGTATGGCTACACCTTC

J: TRBJ2-7
size: NA
V: TRBV29-1
D: NA
CDR3: CSVQNYEQYF
DNA: TGCAGCGTCCAGAATTACGAGCAGTACTTC

J: TRBJ1-5
size: few
V: TRBV7-2
D: TRBD1
CDR3: CASSLTQGARQPQHF
DNA: TGTGCCAGCAGCTTGACACAGGGGGCTCGTCAGCCCCAGCATTTT

J: TRBJ1-1
size: NA
V: TRBV15
D: NA
CDR3: CATRRRDFNTEAFF
DNA: TGTGCCACCAGACGGAGGGATTTTAACACTGAAGCTTTCTTT

J: TRBJ2-6
size: NA
V: TRBV7-3
D: NA
CDR3: CASSSLGGAGANVLTF
DNA: TGTGCCAGCAGCTCCCTCGGGGGTGCCGGGGCCAACGTCCTGACTTTC

J: TRBJ1-4
size: NA
V: TRBV30
D: NA
CDR3: CAWSGGYGGSNEKLFF
DNA: TGTGCCTGGAGTGGGGGGTATGGGGGGTCTAATGAAAAACTGTTTTTT

J: TRBJ2-7
size: few
V: TRBV7-2
D: TRBD1
CDR3: CASSRDRSSYEQYF
DNA: TGTGCCAGCAGCCGGGACAGATCTTCCTACGAGCAGTACTTC

J: TRBJ1-4
size: NA
V: TRBV5-1
D: TRBD1
CDR3: CASSLAGGAANEKLFF
DNA: TGCGCCAGCAGCTTGGCAGGGGGCGCCGCTAATGAAAAACTGTTTTTT

J: TRBJ1-6
size: few
V: TRBV5-4
D: NA
CDR3: CASSPRGRGLGSPLHF
DNA: TGTGCCAGCAGCCCCCGAGGCAGGGGATTAGGTTCACCCCTCCACTTT

J: TRBJ2-3
size: once
V: TRBV18
D: NA
CDR3: CASSPPRYRLVGDTQYF
DNA: TGTGCCAGCTCACCACCTAGGTACCGGCTTGTGGGCGATACGCAGTATTTT

J: TRBJ2-3
size: NA
V: TRBV9
D: TRBD1
CDR3: CASSVEGTGGDTQYF
DNA: TGTGCCAGCAGCGTAGAAGGGACAGGGGGAGATACGCAGTATTTT

J: TRBJ1-3
size: once
V: TRBV7-2
D: NA
CDR3: CASSASTGAGNTIYF
DNA: TGTGCCAGCAGCGCCTCGACAGGCGCTGGAAACACCATATATTTT

J: TRBJ2-1
size: once
V: TRBV7-2
D: NA
CDR3: CASSQYVGGANEQFF
DNA: TGTGCCAGCAGCCAGTACGTAGGGGGGGCGAATGAGCAGTTCTTC

J: TRBJ1-1
size: NA
V: TRBV19
D: TRBD1
CDR3: CASSTMTGGFSEAFF
DNA: TGTGCCAGTAGTACCATGACAGGGGGGTTCTCTGAAGCTTTCTTT

J: TRBJ1-1
size: once
V: TRBV6-5
D: NA
CDR3: CASSYSGGRARTEAFF
DNA: TGTGCCAGCAGTTACTCGGGGGGTCGCGCGAGGACTGAAGCTTTCTTT

J: TRBJ1-1
size: NA
V: TRBV21-1
D: NA
CDR3: CASTGRGLNTEAFF
DNA: TGTGCCAGCACCGGGAGGGGGTTGAACACTGAAGCTTTCTTT

J: TRBJ1-5
size: NA
V: TRBV30
D: TRBD1
CDR3: CAWSLTGTFQPQHF
DNA: TGTGCCTGGAGTTTGACAGGGACTTTTCAGCCCCAGCATTTT

J: TRBJ2-7
size: NA
V: TRBV7-6
D: NA
CDR3: CASSPDAGALSYEQYF
DNA: TGTGCCAGCAGCCCTGATGCAGGGGCCCTCTCCTACGAGCAGTACTTC

J: TRBJ2-1
size: once
V: TRBV15
D: TRBD1
CDR3: CATSRDLTGGRNEQFF
DNA: TGTGCCACCAGCAGAGATCTAACAGGGGGTAGGAATGAGCAGTTCTTC

J: TRBJ1-2
size: NA
V: TRBV9
D: NA
CDR3: CASSVGGQTNYGYTF
DNA: TGTGCCAGCAGCGTAGGAGGACAGACTAACTATGGCTACACCTTC

J: TRBJ1-6
size: once
V: TRBV19
D: TRBD1
CDR3: CASSIRTGNSPLHF
DNA: TGTGCCAGTAGTATTAGGACAGGCAATTCACCCCTCCACTTT

J: TRBJ2-4
size: NA
V: TRBV6-2/TRBV6-3
D: NA
CDR3: CASSTGGGRLQYF
DNA: TGTGCCAGCAGTACAGGAGGAGGGAGGCTTCAGTACTTC

J: TRBJ1-1
size: NA
V: TRBV6-5
D: NA
CDR3: CASSYSGSPMNTEAFF
DNA: TGTGCCAGCAGTTACTCGGGCAGCCCTATGAACACTGAAGCTTTCTTT

J: TRBJ2-1
size: NA
V: TRBV19
D: TRBD2
CDR3: CASSLSGLGILGSYNEQFF
DNA: TGTGCCAGTAGTCTATCGGGACTAGGAATTCTCGGGTCCTACAATGAGCAGTTCTTC

J: TRBJ2-7
size: NA
V: TRBV3-1/TRBV3-2
D: NA
CDR3: CASSQGPRHSYF
DNA: TGTGCCAGCAGCCAGGGCCCGAGACACTCGTACTTC

J: TRBJ1-6
size: NA
V: TRBV4-1
D: NA
CDR3: CASSQAAGGIYSPLHF
DNA: TGCGCCAGCAGCCAAGCGGCCGGGGGGATTTATTCACCCCTCCACTTT

J: TRBJ2-1
size: NA
V: TRBV3-1/TRBV3-2
D: TRBD2
CDR3: CASSQDLPGTSGNNEQFF
DNA: TGTGCCAGCAGCCAAGATCTTCCCGGGACTAGCGGGAACAATGAGCAGTTCTTC

J: TRBJ1-1
size: NA
V: TRBV7-9
D: NA
CDR3: CASSLVGERAFF
DNA: TGTGCCAGCAGCTTAGTCGGGGAAAGAGCTTTCTTT

J: TRBJ1-1
size: once
V: TRBV2
D: NA
CDR3: CASKLVSGAFF
DNA: TGTGCCAGCAAGTTGGTCTCCGGAGCTTTCTTT

J: TRBJ1-1
size: few
V: TRBV30
D: NA
CDR3: CAWTGTPNTEAFF
DNA: TGTGCCTGGACCGGGACACCAAACACTGAAGCTTTCTTT

J: TRBJ2-1
size: NA
V: TRBV27
D: TRBD2
CDR3: CASSLASGYYNEQFF
DNA: TGTGCCAGCAGTTTGGCTAGCGGGTATTACAATGAGCAGTTCTTC

J: TRBJ1-1
size: NA
V: TRBV3-1/TRBV3-2
D: NA
CDR3: CASSQLRGEAFF
DNA: TGTGCCAGCAGCCAACTTAGAGGGGAAGCTTTCTTT

J: TRBJ1-2
size: NA
V: TRBV19
D: TRBD1
CDR3: CASSPLLKTGDIGGYTF
DNA: TGTGCCAGTAGTCCCCTACTAAAGACAGGGGATATCGGTGGCTACACCTTC

J: TRBJ1-6
size: NA
V: TRBV6-5
D: NA
CDR3: CASLDFRNSPLHF
DNA: TGTGCCAGCTTGGACTTTCGGAATTCACCCCTCCACTTT

J: TRBJ1-2
size: NA
V: TRBV6-1
D: TRBD1
CDR3: CASSDGTDYGYTF
DNA: TGTGCCAGCAGTGATGGGACAGACTATGGCTACACCTTC

J: TRBJ1-2
size: NA
V: TRBV5-6
D: NA
CDR3: CASRTGTPGGYTF
DNA: TGTGCCAGCAGAACCGGGACTCCAGGAGGCTACACCTTC

J: TRBJ1-2
size: NA
V: TRBV25-1
D: NA
CDR3: CASSANGGTSNYGYTF
DNA: TGTGCCAGCAGTGCAAACGGGGGGACATCCAACTATGGCTACACCTTC

J: TRBJ1-1
size: NA
V: TRBV5-1
D: NA
CDR3: CASSLADKRNTEAFF
DNA: TGCGCCAGCAGCTTGGCCGACAAAAGGAACACTGAAGCTTTCTTT